This record covers a single TCR beta chain. The data stem from a study of blood T cell repertoires in COVID-19. The wider study: Specimens from acute and convalescent COVID-19 originated in the United States, Italy and Spain. PBMCs, B-cell-depleted T cells, or T cells were the source of the cDNA or gDNA that made up the material.

Germline lookup yields CDR1 LNHDA and CDR2 SQIVND (reference sequence). V lost 5 bases to trimming and J lost 3 bases; unmatched junction nucleotides: 11. This CDR3 comprises 16 residues. Per the original methods: Reference gene primer amplification yielded estimated nucleated cell counts. Assay: immunoSEQ multiplex PCR; the TCRdb copy retains only in-frame clones and omits some. V, J and clone size reflect that table, while D and trimming were determined from the DNA. The sample lists about 94,000 clones, 80% occurring once. Sequencing was carried out using peripheral blood. The TCR originated in a human donor in a cohort sampled during active COVID-19. The chain combines TRBV19 with TRBJ2-7; 9 bases align to TRBD2. DNA of the CDR3: TGTGCCAGTAGTCCCTTGTGGTCTAGCGGGAACTACGAGCAGTACTTC. Translated: CASSPLWSSGNYEQYF.